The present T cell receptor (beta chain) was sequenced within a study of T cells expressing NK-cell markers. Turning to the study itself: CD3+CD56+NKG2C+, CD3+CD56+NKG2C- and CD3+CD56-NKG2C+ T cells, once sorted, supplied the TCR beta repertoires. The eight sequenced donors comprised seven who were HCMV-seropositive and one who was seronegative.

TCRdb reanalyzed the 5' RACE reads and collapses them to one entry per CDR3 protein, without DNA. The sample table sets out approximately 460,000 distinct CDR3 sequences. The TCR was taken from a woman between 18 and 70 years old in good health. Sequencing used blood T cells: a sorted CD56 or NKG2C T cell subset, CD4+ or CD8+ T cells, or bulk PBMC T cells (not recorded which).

The CDR3 protein is CSVEDRSRGDEQFF. The V and J genes are TRBV29-1 and TRBJ2-1; TCRdb calls TRBD1, which cannot be checked without DNA. Germline V lookup: CDR1 SQVTM, CDR2 ANQGSEA. There are 14 residues in the CDR3.